Listed below are T cell receptor beta chains from one sample, sequenced in a study of cytomegalovirus exposure and HLA in healthy donors. Using immunoSEQ multiplex PCR, the repertoire was profiled, and TCRdb retains in-frame clones only, with some absent. The top ten hold over 3% of the sample, which has around 200,000 clones, roughly 80% seen once. The sequenced material came from PBMCs. All receptors come from a female donor in good health and CMV-seronegative. CDR3s include the opening cysteine and the closing phenylalanine or tryptophan. Fields, in order: CDR3 protein, CDR3 DNA, D gene, J gene, V gene, clone size. D genes are given only for firm matches. Size is omitted from some rows. Given values are once, few, many or a class for expanded clones.

CDR3 protein: CASSLGGGGHSPLHF; CDR3 DNA: TGTGCCAGCAGCCTGGGGGGGGGTGGGCATTCACCCCTCCACTTT; D gene: -; J gene: TRBJ1-6; V gene: TRBV11-3; clone size: -
CDR3 protein: CASSLDIDTQYF; CDR3 DNA: TGCGCCAGCAGCTTGGATATAGATACGCAGTATTTT; D gene: -; J gene: TRBJ2-3; V gene: TRBV5-1; clone size: once
CDR3 protein: CAWSTGTGGDLSQPQHF; CDR3 DNA: TGTGCCTGGAGTACCGGGACAGGGGGTGATCTGAGTCAGCCCCAGCATTTT; D gene: TRBD1; J gene: TRBJ1-5; V gene: TRBV30; clone size: -
CDR3 protein: CASSYSGQGYEKLFF; CDR3 DNA: TGTGCCAGCAGTTACTCAGGACAGGGTTATGAAAAACTGTTTTTT; D gene: TRBD1; J gene: TRBJ1-4; V gene: TRBV6-6; clone size: -
CDR3 protein: CASSGPGQGYEQYF; CDR3 DNA: TGTGCCAGCAGCGGCCCGGGACAGGGTTACGAGCAGTACTTC; D gene: TRBD1; J gene: TRBJ2-7; V gene: TRBV9; clone size: once
CDR3 protein: CASSSVLKPEAFF; CDR3 DNA: TGTGCCAGCAGCAGCGTTCTCAAACCCGAAGCTTTCTTT; D gene: -; J gene: TRBJ1-1; V gene: TRBV5-6; clone size: -
CDR3 protein: CASLGGGTEAFF; CDR3 DNA: TGTGCCAGCCTAGGGGGTGGCACTGAAGCTTTCTTT; D gene: -; J gene: TRBJ1-1; V gene: TRBV6-5; clone size: once
CDR3 protein: CASSLSMQGEQLF; CDR3 DNA: TGTGCCAGCAGCTTGAGTATGCAGGGTGAGCAGCTCTTC; D gene: -; J gene: TRBJ2-1; V gene: TRBV5-4; clone size: -
CDR3 protein: CASAGAGNTIYF; CDR3 DNA: TGTGCCAGCGCAGGGGCTGGAAACACCATATATTTT; D gene: -; J gene: TRBJ1-3; V gene: TRBV2; clone size: -
CDR3 protein: CASSILAGGEYNEQFF; CDR3 DNA: TGTGCCAGTAGTATCCTGGCGGGAGGGGAATACAATGAGCAGTTCTTC; D gene: TRBD2; J gene: TRBJ2-1; V gene: TRBV19; clone size: once
CDR3 protein: CASSFSGTGELFF; CDR3 DNA: TGTGCCAGCAGCTTCAGCGGCACCGGGGAGCTGTTTTTT; D gene: -; J gene: TRBJ2-2; V gene: TRBV7-3; clone size: -
CDR3 protein: CASSLQTGTVNEQYF; CDR3 DNA: TGTGCCAGCAGTCTACAAACCGGGACAGTGAACGAGCAGTACTTC; D gene: TRBD1; J gene: TRBJ2-7; V gene: TRBV6-1; clone size: -
CDR3 protein: CASRKGQGQGTEAFF; CDR3 DNA: TGTGCCAGCAGGAAGGGACAGGGGCAGGGCACTGAAGCTTTCTTT; D gene: TRBD1; J gene: TRBJ1-1; V gene: TRBV7-9; clone size: -
CDR3 protein: CASSSYGREGADTQYF; CDR3 DNA: TGTGCCAGCAGTTCCTACGGCAGGGAGGGGGCAGATACGCAGTATTTT; D gene: -; J gene: TRBJ2-3; V gene: TRBV5-4; clone size: -
CDR3 protein: CASSPRVGANTADTQYF; CDR3 DNA: TGTGCCAGCAGCCCCCGGGTAGGGGCCAATACAGCAGATACGCAGTATTTT; D gene: -; J gene: TRBJ2-3; V gene: TRBV4-2; clone size: -
CDR3 protein: CASSLASPVRQETQYF; CDR3 DNA: TGTGCCAGCAGCTTAGCTTCCCCCGTCCGTCAAGAGACCCAGTACTTC; D gene: -; J gene: TRBJ2-5; V gene: TRBV7-2; clone size: -
CDR3 protein: CASSPLWPGPAGVREQYF; CDR3 DNA: TGTGCCAGCAGCCCCCTCTGGCCTGGTCCAGCGGGAGTAAGAGAGCAGTACTTC; D gene: TRBD2; J gene: TRBJ2-7; V gene: TRBV13; clone size: -
CDR3 protein: CASSQSRGDTEAFF; CDR3 DNA: TGCGCCAGCAGCCAGTCCCGGGGGGACACTGAAGCTTTCTTT; D gene: -; J gene: TRBJ1-1; V gene: TRBV5-1; clone size: -
CDR3 protein: CSSSPPQKPSGGGTEAFF; CDR3 DNA: TGTTCCAGCAGCCCACCACAAAAACCGTCAGGGGGCGGGACTGAAGCTTTCTTT; D gene: TRBD1; J gene: TRBJ1-1; V gene: TRBV7-9; clone size: -
CDR3 protein: CASSLDPGTSGRWGETQYF; CDR3 DNA: TGTGCCAGCAGCTTAGACCCTGGAACTAGCGGGAGATGGGGAGAGACCCAGTACTTC; D gene: TRBD2; J gene: TRBJ2-5; V gene: TRBV7-2; clone size: once
CDR3 protein: CASSLGTIELFF; CDR3 DNA: TGTGCCAGCAGCTTAGGGACAATTGAGCTGTTTTTT; D gene: -; J gene: TRBJ2-2; V gene: TRBV5-4; clone size: few
CDR3 protein: CASRSGTAWDEQFF; CDR3 DNA: TGTGCCAGTAGGAGCGGGACTGCGTGGGATGAGCAGTTCTTC; D gene: TRBD2; J gene: TRBJ2-1; V gene: TRBV19; clone size: few
CDR3 protein: CASSNLAGGGYEQYF; CDR3 DNA: TGTGCCAGCAGCAATCTAGCGGGAGGAGGGTACGAGCAGTACTTC; D gene: TRBD2; J gene: TRBJ2-7; V gene: TRBV7-2; clone size: -
CDR3 protein: CASSLDLAGVYNEQFF; CDR3 DNA: TGCGCCAGCAGCTTGGATCTAGCGGGAGTCTACAATGAGCAGTTCTTC; D gene: TRBD2; J gene: TRBJ2-1; V gene: TRBV5-1; clone size: -
CDR3 protein: CASLRDTNTGELFF; CDR3 DNA: TGTGCCAGTCTGAGGGACACAAACACCGGGGAGCTGTTTTTT; D gene: -; J gene: TRBJ2-2; V gene: TRBV19; clone size: -
CDR3 protein: CASSQYSDSSTDTQYF; CDR3 DNA: TGCGCCAGCAGCCAATACTCCGACAGTAGCACAGATACGCAGTATTTT; D gene: -; J gene: TRBJ2-3; V gene: TRBV4-3; clone size: -
CDR3 protein: CASSITGLAGGEQYF; CDR3 DNA: TGTGCCAGTAGTATCACGGGACTAGCGGGAGGGGAGCAGTACTTC; D gene: TRBD2; J gene: TRBJ2-7; V gene: TRBV19; clone size: -